This section outlines one TCR beta chain sequence together with its context. This clonotype was picked up a small number of times. Its target antigen remains unknown. No base qualities exist here, and no much larger clone lies one base off it. Library method: 5' RACE. Instrument on record: NextSeq 500. The TCR library protocol attached unique molecular identifiers to individual cDNA molecules to correct for sequencing error and PCR bias. TCR alpha and beta chains were both sequenced, and the abundances of alpha and beta sequences in each sample were closely correlated with each other. The study's own analysis went as follows. Decombinator V4 was used to annotate the V gene, J gene and CDR3 of the TCR sequences. TCRs were defined as expanded if a significant change between any two time points was detected under a Poisson model with p below 0.0001. TCR abundances were normalised to the total number of TCRs sequenced in each sample and reported as counts per million. MAIT TCRs were defined by TRAV1-2 paired with TRAJ12, TRAJ20 or TRAJ33, and iNKT TCRs by TRAV10 paired with TRAJ18. VDJdb, accessed 1 November 2021, was searched for CMV, EBV and SARS-CoV-2 annotated TCRs, excluding TCRs annotated for multiple antigens. The public reads were quality trimmed at Q25 with fastp and then assembled into clones with MiXCR by TCRdb, keeping productive beta chains. CDR3 protein sequences are deduplicated, and each keeps its most common genes and DNA. The V and J calls here are based on TCRdb, not the publication. The sample has around 80,000 distinct CDR3 sequences on record, around 15% of them singletons. The ten largest clones represent under 1.5% of the sample.

These data originate in a study of early T cells in non-severe SARS-CoV-2 infection (dated by TCRdb to the early 2020s). At the level of the whole study: Because TCR sequencing was done on bulk RNA from unsorted whole blood, the alpha and beta chains could not be paired. Here is what the overall study found, with its caveats: VDJdb matching was skewed toward anti-spike CD8 responses, so virus-specific expansions were likely underestimated and private and CD4 specificities were missed.

Set within a cohort of healthcare workers in London, UK, this nested case-control study involved weekly PCR testing of nasopharyngeal swabs along with blood sampling. Healthcare workers were recruited between 23 and 31 March 2020, during the week of the UK lockdown, and were followed weekly for up to about 15 weeks. Inclusive of the bounding cysteine and phenylalanine, the CDR3 is 14 residues long. The read is trimmed to its CDR3 DNA, 42 bases read in frame from base 1. The V and J ends are trimmed by 2 bases and 7 bases, leaving 14 bases between them. The germline V gene gives CDR1 as WSHSY and CDR2 as SAAADI.

The sequencing input was whole blood. The TCR was taken from an adult who was a healthcare worker with PCR-confirmed SARS-CoV-2 infection or an uninfected control (not recorded which). The V and J genes are TRBV10-2 and TRBJ2-5; possibly the D gene is TRBD2, per 5 matching bases. The CDR3 protein: CASSEPDPGRTQYF. The nucleotide sequence is given as TGCGCCAGCAGTGAGCCAGACCCGGGGAGGACCCAGTACTTC.